This TCR beta chain was captured by sequencing in a study of shared clonotypes between healthy human individuals. The table came from immunoSEQ multiplex PCR; TCRdb's copy has only in-frame clones and leaves some out. The sample includes 2 million to 2.5 million clones, approximately 95% seen only once; the top ten take 0.35% to 0.45%. V gave up 0 bases and J gave up 4 bases; unmatched junction bases: 9. This CDR3 comprises 16 residues. CDR1 SGHRS and CDR2 YFSETQ come from the germline V gene. The sample taken for sequencing was naive CD4+ T cells from PBMCs. The subset: CD45RA+ positively selected. The V call is TRBV5-1, the J call TRBJ2-5; 7 bases match TRBD1. The sequence was obtained from a man younger than 35 in good health. Some clones in this sample may be carry-over from other donors' samples. CDR3 sequence reads: CASSLVVQGVAETQYF. CDR3 sequence (DNA): TGCGCCAGCAGCTTGGTTGTGCAGGGGGTCGCAGAGACCCAGTACTTC.